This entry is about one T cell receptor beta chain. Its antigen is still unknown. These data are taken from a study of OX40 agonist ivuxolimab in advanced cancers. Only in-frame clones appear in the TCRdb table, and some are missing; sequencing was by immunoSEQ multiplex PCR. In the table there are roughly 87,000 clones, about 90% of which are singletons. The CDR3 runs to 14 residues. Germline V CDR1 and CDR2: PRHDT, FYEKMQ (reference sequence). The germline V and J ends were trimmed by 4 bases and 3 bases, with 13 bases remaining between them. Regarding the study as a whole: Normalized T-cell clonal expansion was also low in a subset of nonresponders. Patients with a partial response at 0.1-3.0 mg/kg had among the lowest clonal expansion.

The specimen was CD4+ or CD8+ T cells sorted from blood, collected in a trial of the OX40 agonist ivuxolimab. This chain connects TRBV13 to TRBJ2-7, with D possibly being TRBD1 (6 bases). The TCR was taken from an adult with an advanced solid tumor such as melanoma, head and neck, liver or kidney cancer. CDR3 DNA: TGTGCCAGCAGCTCCCCCGGACAGTTCTACGAGCAGTACTTC. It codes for CASSSPGQFYEQYF.